This T cell receptor beta chain emerged from a study of OX40 agonist ivuxolimab in advanced cancers. For the study at large: Dose-escalation cases comprised hepatocellular carcinoma, melanoma, renal cell or head and neck cancer. Study-wide results and caveats: Within 6 weeks, CD4+ and CD8+ blood T cells expanded clonally at 0.1 to 3.0 mg/kg.

Comment on this clone: Its antigen remains unknown.

Assay used: immunoSEQ multiplex PCR; TCRdb lists only in-frame clones, some missing. The sample records tens of thousands of clones, about 87% being singletons. The trim removed 4 bases at V and 1 base at J, leaving 6 bases unmatched. The CDR3 length is 16 residues. Germline V gene data show CDR1 as MNHNY and CDR2 as SVGAGI (reference sequence). The gene calls are TRBV6-6 and TRBJ2-5; 10 nucleotides align to TRBD2. The specimen comprised CD4+ or CD8+ T cells sorted from blood, sampled in a trial of the OX40 agonist ivuxolimab. This clonotype was sampled from an adult with an advanced solid tumor such as melanoma, head and neck, liver or kidney cancer. The CDR3 DNA reads as TGTGCCAGCAGTTTCAAAGCGGGGGGGACCCAAGAGACCCAGTACTTC. Residues: CASSFKAGGTQETQYF.